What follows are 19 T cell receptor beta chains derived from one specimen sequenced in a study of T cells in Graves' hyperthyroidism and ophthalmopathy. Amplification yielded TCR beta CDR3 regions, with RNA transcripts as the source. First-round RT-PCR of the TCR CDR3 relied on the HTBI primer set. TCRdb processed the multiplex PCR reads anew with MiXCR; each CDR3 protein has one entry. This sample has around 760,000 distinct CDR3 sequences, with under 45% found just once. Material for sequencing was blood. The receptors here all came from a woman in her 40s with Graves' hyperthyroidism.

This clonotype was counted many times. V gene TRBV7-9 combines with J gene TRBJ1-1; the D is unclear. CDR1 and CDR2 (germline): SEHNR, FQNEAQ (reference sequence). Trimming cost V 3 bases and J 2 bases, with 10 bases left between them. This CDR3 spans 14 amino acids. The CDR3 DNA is TGTGCCAGCAGCTTCGGTACAGCTAACACTGAAGCTTTCTTT. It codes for CASSFGTANTEAFF.

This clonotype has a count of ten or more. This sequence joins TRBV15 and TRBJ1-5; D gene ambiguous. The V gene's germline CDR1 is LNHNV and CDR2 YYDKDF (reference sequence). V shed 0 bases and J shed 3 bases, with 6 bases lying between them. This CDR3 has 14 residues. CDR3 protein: CATSRDYLNQPQHF. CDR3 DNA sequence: TGTGCCACCAGCAGAGATTACCTCAATCAGCCCCAGCATTTT. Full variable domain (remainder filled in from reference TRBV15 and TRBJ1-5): DAMVIQNPRYQVTQFGKPVTLSCSQTLNHNVMYWYQQKSSQAPKLLFHYYDKDFNNEADTPDNFQSRRPNTSFCFLDIRSPGLGDTAMYLCATSRDYLNQPQHFGDGTRLSIL.

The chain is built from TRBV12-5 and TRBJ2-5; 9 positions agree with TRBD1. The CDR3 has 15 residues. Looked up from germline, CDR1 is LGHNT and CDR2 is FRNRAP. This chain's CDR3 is CASSNRGLGDETQYF. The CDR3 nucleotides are TGTGCCAGCAGCAACAGGGGGCTCGGCGATGAGACCCAGTACTTC. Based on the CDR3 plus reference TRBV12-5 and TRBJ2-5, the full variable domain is DARVTQTPRHKVTEMGQEVTMRCQPILGHNTVFWYRQTMMQGLELLAYFRNRAPLDDSGMPKDRFSAEMPDATLATLKIQPSEPRDSAVYFCASSNRGLGDETQYFGPGTRLLVL.

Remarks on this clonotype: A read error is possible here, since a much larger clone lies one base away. CDR3: CASRMGLSEFSYKQYF. Written as DNA, the CDR3 is TGTGCCAGCAGGATGGGCCTCTCAGAGTTTTCCTACAAGCAGTACTTC. The chain combines TRBV7-3 with TRBJ2-7, with D hard to call. Germline V gives CDR1 SGHTA, CDR2 FQGTGA. This CDR3 region has 16 residues.

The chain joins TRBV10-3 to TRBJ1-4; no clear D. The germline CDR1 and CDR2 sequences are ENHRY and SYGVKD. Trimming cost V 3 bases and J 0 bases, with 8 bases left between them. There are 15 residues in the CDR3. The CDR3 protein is CAISDPTATNEKLFF. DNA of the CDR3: TGTGCCATCAGTGATCCTACTGCAACTAATGAAAAACTGTTTTTT.

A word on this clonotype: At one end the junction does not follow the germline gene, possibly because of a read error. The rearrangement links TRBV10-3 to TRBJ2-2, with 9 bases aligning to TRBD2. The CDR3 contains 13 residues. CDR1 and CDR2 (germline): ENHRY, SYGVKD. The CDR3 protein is CAISEGASGELLF. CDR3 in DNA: TGTGCCATCAGTGAGGGGGCTAGCGGGGAGCTGCTTTTT.

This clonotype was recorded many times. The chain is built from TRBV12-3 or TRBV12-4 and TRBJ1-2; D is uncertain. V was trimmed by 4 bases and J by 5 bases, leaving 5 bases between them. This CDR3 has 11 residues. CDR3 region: CASSSKYGYTF. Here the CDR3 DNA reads TGTGCCAGCAGTTCGAAATATGGCTACACCTTC.

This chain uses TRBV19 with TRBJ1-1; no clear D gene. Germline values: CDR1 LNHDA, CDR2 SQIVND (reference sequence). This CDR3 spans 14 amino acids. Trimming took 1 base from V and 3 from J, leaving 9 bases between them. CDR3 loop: CASSIGSADTEAFF. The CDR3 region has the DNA TGTGCCAGTAGTATAGGTTCGGCGGACACTGAAGCTTTCTTT.

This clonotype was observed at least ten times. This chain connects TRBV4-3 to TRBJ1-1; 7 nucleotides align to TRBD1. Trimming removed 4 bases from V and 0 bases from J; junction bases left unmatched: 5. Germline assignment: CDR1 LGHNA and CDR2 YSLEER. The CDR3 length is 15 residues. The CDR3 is CASSRGQDLNTEAFF. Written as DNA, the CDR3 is TGCGCCAGCAGCCGAGGACAGGATCTGAACACTGAAGCTTTCTTT.

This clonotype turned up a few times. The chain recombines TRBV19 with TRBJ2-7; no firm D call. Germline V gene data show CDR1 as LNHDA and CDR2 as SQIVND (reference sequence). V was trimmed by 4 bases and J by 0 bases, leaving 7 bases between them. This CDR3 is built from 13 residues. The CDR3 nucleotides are TGTGCCAGTAGTAAGAGTTTCTCCTACGAGCAGTACTTC. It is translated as CASSKSFSYEQYF.

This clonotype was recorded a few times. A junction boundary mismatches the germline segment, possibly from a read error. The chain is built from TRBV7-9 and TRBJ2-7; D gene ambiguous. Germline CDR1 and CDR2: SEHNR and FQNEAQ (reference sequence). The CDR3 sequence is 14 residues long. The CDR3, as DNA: TGCGCCAGCAGCCAAGATTCTGCCTCCTACGAGCAGTACTTC. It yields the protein CASSQDSASYEQYF.

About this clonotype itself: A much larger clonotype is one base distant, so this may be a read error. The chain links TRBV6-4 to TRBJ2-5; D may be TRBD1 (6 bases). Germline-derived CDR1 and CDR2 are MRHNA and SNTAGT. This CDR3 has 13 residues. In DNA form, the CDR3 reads TGTGCCAGCGGTGACAGGTTCCAAGAGACCCAGTACTTC. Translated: CASGDRFQETQYF.

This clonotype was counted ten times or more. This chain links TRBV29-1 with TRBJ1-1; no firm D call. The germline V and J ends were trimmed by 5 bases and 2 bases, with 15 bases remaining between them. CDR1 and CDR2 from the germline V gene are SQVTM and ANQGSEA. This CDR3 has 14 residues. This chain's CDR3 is CSVTSTMGNTEAFF. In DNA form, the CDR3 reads TGCAGCGTTACCAGCACAATGGGCAACACTGAAGCTTTCTTT. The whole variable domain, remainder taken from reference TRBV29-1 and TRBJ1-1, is SAVISQKPSRDICQRGTSLTIQCQVDSQVTMMFWYRQQPGQSLTLIATANQGSEATYESGFVIDKFPISRPNLTFSTLTVSNMSPEDSSIYLCSVTSTMGNTEAFFGQGTRLTVV.

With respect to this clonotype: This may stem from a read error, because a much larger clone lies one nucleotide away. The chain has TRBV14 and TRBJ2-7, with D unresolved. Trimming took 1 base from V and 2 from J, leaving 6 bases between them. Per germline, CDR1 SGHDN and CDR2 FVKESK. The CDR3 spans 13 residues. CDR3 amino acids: CASSQVVPYEQYF. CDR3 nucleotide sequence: TGTGCCAGCAGCCAAGTTGTTCCCTACGAGCAGTACTTC.

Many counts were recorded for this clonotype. The chain's CDR3 is CASSLAFRPQETQYF. The CDR3, as DNA: TGTGCCAGCAGCTTAGCGTTTAGGCCCCAAGAGACCCAGTACTTC. The chain is built from TRBV7-2 and TRBJ2-5; D not certain. The V end lost 0 bases, the J end lost 1 base, and 9 bases lay between the germline ends. The CDR3 totals 15 residues. Germline V gene sequence: CDR1 SGHTA, CDR2 FQGNSA. The whole variable domain, filled in from reference TRBV7-2 and TRBJ2-5, reads GAGVSQSPSNKVTEKGKDVELRCDPISGHTALYWYRQSLGQGLEFLIYFQGNSAPDKSGLPSDRFSAERTGGSVSTLTIQRTQQEDSAVYLCASSLAFRPQETQYFGPGTRLLVL.

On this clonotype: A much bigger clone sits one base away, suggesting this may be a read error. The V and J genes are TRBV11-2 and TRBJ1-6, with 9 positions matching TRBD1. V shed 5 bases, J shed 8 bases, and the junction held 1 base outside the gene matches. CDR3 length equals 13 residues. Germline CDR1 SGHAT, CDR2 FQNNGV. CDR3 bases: TGTGCCAGCAGCCGGACAGGGGATTCACCCCTCCACTTT. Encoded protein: CASSRTGDSPLHF.

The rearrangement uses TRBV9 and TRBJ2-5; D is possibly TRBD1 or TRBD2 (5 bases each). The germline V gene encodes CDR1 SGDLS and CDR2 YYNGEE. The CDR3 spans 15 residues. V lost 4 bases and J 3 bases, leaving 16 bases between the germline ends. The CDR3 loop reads CASSRAGAKEETQYF. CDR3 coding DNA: TGTGCCAGCAGCCGAGCCGGGGCGAAAGAAGAGACCCAGTACTTC.

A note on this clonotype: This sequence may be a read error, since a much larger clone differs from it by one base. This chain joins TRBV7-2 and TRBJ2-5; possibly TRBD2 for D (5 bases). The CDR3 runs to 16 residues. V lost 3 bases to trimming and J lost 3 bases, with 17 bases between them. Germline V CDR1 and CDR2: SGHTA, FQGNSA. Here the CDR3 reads CASSLQLGVGEETQYF. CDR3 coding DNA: TGTGCCAGCAGCTTGCAGCTCGGGGTGGGAGAAGAGACCCAGTACTTC.

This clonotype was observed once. The CDR3 reads CASSPIAGSNTGELFF. CDR3 DNA: TGCGCCAGCAGCCCTATAGCGGGATCGAACACCGGGGAGCTGTTTTTT. The chain carries TRBV4-3 and TRBJ2-2; 8 bases line up with TRBD2. CDR3 length equals 16 residues. Germline trimming cut 4 bases from V and 0 bases from J; bases unmatched to any gene: 4. Germline V CDR1 and CDR2: LGHNA, YSLEER.